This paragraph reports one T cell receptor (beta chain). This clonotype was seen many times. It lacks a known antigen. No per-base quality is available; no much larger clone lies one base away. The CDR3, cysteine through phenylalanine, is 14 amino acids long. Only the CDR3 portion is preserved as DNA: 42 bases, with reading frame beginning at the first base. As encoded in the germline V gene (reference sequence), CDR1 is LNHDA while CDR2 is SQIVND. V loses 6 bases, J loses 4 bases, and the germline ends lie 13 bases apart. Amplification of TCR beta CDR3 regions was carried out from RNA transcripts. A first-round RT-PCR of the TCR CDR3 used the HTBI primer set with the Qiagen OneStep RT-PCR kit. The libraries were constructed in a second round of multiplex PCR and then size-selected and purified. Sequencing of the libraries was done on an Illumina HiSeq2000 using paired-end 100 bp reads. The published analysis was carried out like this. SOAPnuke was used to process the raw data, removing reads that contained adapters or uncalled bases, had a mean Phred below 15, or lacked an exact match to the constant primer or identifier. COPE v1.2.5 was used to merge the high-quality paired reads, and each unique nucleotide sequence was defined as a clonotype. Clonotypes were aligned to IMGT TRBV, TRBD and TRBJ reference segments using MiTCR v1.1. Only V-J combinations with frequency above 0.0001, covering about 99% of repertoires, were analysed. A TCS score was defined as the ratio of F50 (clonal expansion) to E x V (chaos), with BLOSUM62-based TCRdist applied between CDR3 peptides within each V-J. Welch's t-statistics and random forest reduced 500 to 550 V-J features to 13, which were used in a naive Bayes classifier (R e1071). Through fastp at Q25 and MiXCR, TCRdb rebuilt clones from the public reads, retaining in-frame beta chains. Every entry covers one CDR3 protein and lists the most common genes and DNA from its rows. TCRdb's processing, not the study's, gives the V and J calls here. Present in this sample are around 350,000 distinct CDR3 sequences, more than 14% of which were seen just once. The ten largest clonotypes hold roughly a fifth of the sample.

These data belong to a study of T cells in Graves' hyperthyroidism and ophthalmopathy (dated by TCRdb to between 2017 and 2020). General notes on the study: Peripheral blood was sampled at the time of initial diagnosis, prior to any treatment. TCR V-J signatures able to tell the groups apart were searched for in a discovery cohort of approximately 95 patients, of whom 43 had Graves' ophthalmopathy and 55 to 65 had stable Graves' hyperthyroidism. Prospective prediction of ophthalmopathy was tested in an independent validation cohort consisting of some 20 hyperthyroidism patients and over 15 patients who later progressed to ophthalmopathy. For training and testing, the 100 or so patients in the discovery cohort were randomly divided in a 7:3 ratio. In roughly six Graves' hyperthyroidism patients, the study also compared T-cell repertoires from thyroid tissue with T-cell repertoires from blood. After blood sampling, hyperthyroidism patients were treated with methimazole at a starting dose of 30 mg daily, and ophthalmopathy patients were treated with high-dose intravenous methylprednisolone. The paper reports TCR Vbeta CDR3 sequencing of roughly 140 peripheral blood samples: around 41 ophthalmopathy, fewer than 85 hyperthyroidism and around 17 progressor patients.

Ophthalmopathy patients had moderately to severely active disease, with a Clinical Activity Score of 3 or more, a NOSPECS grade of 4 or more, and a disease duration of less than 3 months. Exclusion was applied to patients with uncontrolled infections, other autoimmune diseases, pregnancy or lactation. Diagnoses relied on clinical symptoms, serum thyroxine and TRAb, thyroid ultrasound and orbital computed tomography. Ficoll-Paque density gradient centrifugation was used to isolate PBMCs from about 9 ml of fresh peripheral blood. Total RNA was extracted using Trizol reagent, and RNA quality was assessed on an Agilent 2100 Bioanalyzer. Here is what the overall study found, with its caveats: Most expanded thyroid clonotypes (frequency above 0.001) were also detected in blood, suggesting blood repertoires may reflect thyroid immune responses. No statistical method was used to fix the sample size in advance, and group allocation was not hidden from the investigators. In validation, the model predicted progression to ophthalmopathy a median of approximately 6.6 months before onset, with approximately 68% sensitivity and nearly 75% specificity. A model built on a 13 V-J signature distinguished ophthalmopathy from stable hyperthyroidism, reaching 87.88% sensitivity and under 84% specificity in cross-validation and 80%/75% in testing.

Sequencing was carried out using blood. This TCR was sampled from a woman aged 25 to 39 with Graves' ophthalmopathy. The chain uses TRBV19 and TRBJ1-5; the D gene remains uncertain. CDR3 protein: CASSNTIGNQPQHF. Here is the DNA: TGTGCCAGTAGCAACACCATAGGGAATCAGCCCCAGCATTTT.